This T cell receptor (beta chain) was sequenced in a study of blood T cell repertoires in COVID-19. Study-level information: Some COVID-19 samples were acute and others convalescent; all came from the United States, Italy and Spain. T cells, B-cell-depleted T cells, or PBMCs provided the cDNA or gDNA that served as material.

This clone came up a few times. The data were produced by immunoSEQ multiplex PCR, yet TCRdb's version contains in-frame clones alone and is incomplete. The sample lists 150,000 to 200,000 clones; roughly 80% were seen once. Germline V gene lookup returns CDR1 MDHEN and CDR2 SYDVKM. The CDR3 is 16 amino acids. The junction had 6 bases not matched to a gene; V was cut back by 5 bases and J by 0 bases. Source material: peripheral blood. The receptor was isolated from a woman aged 70-85 years with acute or convalescent COVID-19. This chain joins TRBV28 and TRBJ1-5; 8 nucleotides line up with TRBD1. CDR3 residues: CASSMDRAYSNQPQHF. Written as DNA, the CDR3 is TGTGCCAGCAGTATGGACAGGGCTTATAGCAATCAGCCCCAGCATTTT. Filled out from reference TRBV28 and TRBJ1-5, the complete variable domain reads DVKVTQSSRYLVKRTGEKVFLECVQDMDHENMFWYRQDPGLGLRLIYFSYDVKMKEKGDIPEGYSVSREKKERFSLILESASTNQTSMYLCASSMDRAYSNQPQHFGDGTRLSIL.